This T cell receptor (beta chain) was recorded in a study of cytomegalovirus exposure and HLA in healthy donors. The overall study: A subsequent analysis stated that the 120 validation repertoires were run on the same platform as the approximately 700 first-cohort repertoires.

Study results and limitations: Reportedly, diagnosis of cytomegalovirus status by the classifier showed high specificity and sensitivity. Researchers catalogued under 200 TCR beta chains as cytomegalovirus-associated. While the bulk of TCR sequences proved rare, some public TCRs turned up in many donors.

This CDR3 is built from 14 residues. Germline CDR1 reads SGHRS; CDR2 reads YFSETQ. V was trimmed by 3 bases and J by 10 bases, leaving 16 bases between them. Using immunoSEQ multiplex PCR, the repertoire was profiled, and TCRdb retains in-frame clones only, with some absent. The sample contains tens of thousands of clones, approximately 95% of which appear only once. Concerning this clone itself: Its cognate antigen is unknown.

Material: PBMCs. This TCR was recovered from a young woman in good health and CMV-seropositive. The chain is built from TRBV5-1 and TRBJ1-4, with D uncertain. The CDR3 here is CASSSEGSAGKLFF. CDR3 in DNA: TGCGCCAGCAGCTCGGAGGGCTCCGCGGGAAAACTGTTTTTT.